These 14 T cell receptor beta chains share one sample of origin, sequenced in a study of T cell responses to AZD1222 COVID-19 vaccine. Sequenced by immunoSEQ multiplex PCR; TCRdb stores in-frame clones only, minus some. The sample shows 65,000 to 90,000 clones, 85% to 90% of them seen only once. Sample: peripheral blood, taken on day 0 of AZD1222 vaccination. Source of these receptors: an adult in good health.

The chain has TRBV28 and TRBJ2-1; TRBD1 aligns across 8 bases. This CDR3 is built from 15 residues. The germline gives CDR1 MDHEN, CDR2 SYDVKM. V was clipped by 6 bases and J by 8 bases; unmatched bases: 12. The CDR3 loop reads CASRPGQGVADEQFF. The DNA for the CDR3 is TGTGCCAGCAGACCAGGACAGGGAGTTGCCGATGAGCAGTTCTTC.

The chain combines TRBV13 with TRBJ2-7; no firm D call. The germline CDR1 and CDR2 sequences are PRHDT and FYEKMQ (reference sequence). The CDR3 consists of 14 residues. With 1 base removed from V and 1 base from J, the gap between germline ends came to 8 bases. CDR3 amino acids: CASSLVGRSYEQYF. In nucleotides, the CDR3 is TGTGCCAGCAGCTTAGTAGGGCGATCCTACGAGCAGTACTTC.

The chain carries TRBV6-5 and TRBJ1-2; D gene unclear. The germline CDR1 and CDR2 sequences are MNHEY and SVGAGI. Deletions cut 9 bases from V and 3 bases from J, with 11 bases between. The CDR3 contains 12 residues. The CDR3 bases are TGTGCCAGTCAACTAAAGGACTATGGCTACACCTTC. Translating it yields CASQLKDYGYTF.

V usage is TRBV27 and J usage is TRBJ1-1; D uncertain. Per germline, CDR1 MNHEY and CDR2 SMNVEV (reference sequence). This CDR3 contains 14 residues. Deletions cut 7 bases from V and 6 bases from J, with 18 bases between. CDR3 sequence: CASNSRDYGSEAFF. DNA for the CDR3: TGTGCCAGCAATTCCCGAGATTACGGTTCTGAAGCTTTCTTT.

The V and J genes are TRBV5-1 and TRBJ1-4; D possibly corresponds to TRBD1 (5 bases). V was shortened by 6 bases and J by 0 bases, with 12 bases between the two germline ends. Per the germline V gene, CDR1 is SGHRS and CDR2 is YFSETQ. There are 15 residues in the CDR3. CDR3 bases: TGCGCCAGCACCCCAGGGCCCGCAACTAATGAAAAACTGTTTTTT. The encoded protein is CASTPGPATNEKLFF. Using reference TRBV5-1 and TRBJ1-4 for the parts outside the CDR3, the full variable domain is KAGVTQTPRYLIKTRGQQVTLSCSPISGHRSVSWYQQTPGQGLQFLFEYFSETQRNKGNFPGRFSGRQFSNSRSEMNVSTLELGDSALYLCASTPGPATNEKLFFGSGTQLSVL.

This chain links TRBV5-1 with TRBJ1-4, with TRBD1 identical over 8 bases. The trim removed 0 bases at V and 4 bases at J, leaving 2 bases unmatched. The CDR3 has 15 amino acids. Germline loops: CDR1 SGHRS, CDR2 YFSETQ. For the CDR3, the DNA is TGCGCCAGCAGCTTGGGGACAGGGAATAATGAAAAACTGTTTTTT. Translating gives CASSLGTGNNEKLFF.

The chain links TRBV25-1 to TRBJ2-7; tentative D call: TRBD1 (6 bases). Germline-derived CDR1 and CDR2 are MGHDK and SYGVNS. The V end was cut by 2 bases, the J end by 7 bases, with 9 bases between. This CDR3 has 12 amino acids. CDR3 amino acids: CASSEQGWEQYF. For the CDR3, the DNA is TGTGCCAGCAGTGAACAGGGGTGGGAGCAGTACTTC.

The chain links TRBV25-1 to TRBJ2-5; 7 bases fit TRBD2. The V gene's germline CDR1 is MGHDK and CDR2 SYGVNS. The CDR3 has 14 residues. Losses at the gene ends were 5 bases for V and 2 bases for J; bases not matched to a gene: 5. The CDR3 is CASSPLGGQETQYF. The CDR3 nucleotides read TGTGCCAGCAGTCCCTTGGGGGGGCAAGAGACCCAGTACTTC.

The chain uses TRBV28 and TRBJ1-5; perhaps TRBD1 as D (6 bases). The CDR3 contains 15 residues. V was shortened by 7 bases and J by 6 bases, with 19 bases between the two germline ends. From germline, CDR1 is MDHEN and CDR2 SYDVKM. CDR3 sequence: CASTSSGGGGQPQHF. CDR3 sequence (DNA): TGTGCCAGCACCTCCAGTGGGGGCGGCGGTCAGCCCCAGCATTTT. Based on the CDR3 plus reference TRBV28 and TRBJ1-5, the full variable domain is DVKVTQSSRYLVKRTGEKVFLECVQDMDHENMFWYRQDPGLGLRLIYFSYDVKMKEKGDIPEGYSVSREKKERFSLILESASTNQTSMYLCASTSSGGGGQPQHFGDGTRLSIL.

The V call is TRBV27, the J call TRBJ2-1; a possible D gene is TRBD1 (5 bases). The germline V gene encodes CDR1 MNHEY and CDR2 SMNVEV (reference sequence). This CDR3 spans 20 amino acids. Trimming removed 2 bases from V and 2 bases from J, with 25 bases in between. The CDR3 loop is CASSLRFAGSRRPAYNEQFF. For the CDR3, the DNA is TGTGCCAGCAGTTTAAGGTTCGCAGGGTCCAGGAGACCAGCCTACAATGAGCAGTTCTTC.

This clone turned up a few times. For the CDR3, the DNA is TGTGCCAGCAGCTTCAGGGCCTCCTACGAGCAGTACTTC. This sequence encodes CASSFRASYEQYF. V gene TRBV5-5 combines with J gene TRBJ2-7; a possible D gene is TRBD1 (5 bases). The CDR3 totals 13 residues. The V and J ends lost 2 bases and 0 bases respectively, with 6 bases between them. The germline gives CDR1 SGHKS, CDR2 YYEKEE (reference sequence). Drawing the rest from reference TRBV5-5 and TRBJ2-7, the complete variable domain is DAGVTQSPTHLIKTRGQQVTLRCSPISGHKSVSWYQQVLGQGPQFIFQYYEKEERGRGNFPDRFSARQFPNYSSELNVNALLLGDSALYLCASSFRASYEQYFGPGTRLTVT.

A few counts support this clone. The rearrangement joins TRBV27 to TRBJ1-1; D gene ambiguous. Trimming cost V 2 bases and J 4 bases, with 8 bases left between them. Germline values: CDR1 MNHEY, CDR2 SMNVEV (reference sequence). This CDR3 region has 13 residues. The CDR3 DNA sequence: TGTGCCAGCAGTTTAAAGGGAGGCACTGAAGCTTTCTTT. Translated: CASSLKGGTEAFF.

V and J are TRBV6-5 and TRBJ2-3; TRBD2 agrees at 7 bases. The J segment lost 2 bases and the V segment lost 2 bases, leaving 4 bases of the junction unmatched. The CDR3 contains 15 residues. Germline lookup yields CDR1 MNHEY and CDR2 SVGAGI. This CDR3 reads CASSYERGDTDTQYF. Written as DNA, the CDR3 is TGTGCCAGCAGTTACGAGCGGGGTGACACAGATACGCAGTATTTT.

The chain employs TRBV7-9 and TRBJ1-4, with a possible D match to TRBD1 (6 bases). V was cut by 5 bases and J by 4 bases, with 17 bases left in between. The germline CDR1 and CDR2 sequences are SEHNR and FQNEAQ (reference sequence). The CDR3 extends over 16 amino acids. CDR3 nucleotides: TGTGCCAGCAGCCGTACCCGGACAGATGATAATGAAAAACTGTTTTTT. Protein: CASSRTRTDDNEKLFF.